This TCR beta chain comes out of a study of T cell responses to AZD1222 COVID-19 vaccine. General study points: Only 5 or 6 individuals given AZD1222 were seropositive at baseline. The span of vaccine-associated CD4 TCRs extended across spike, with dominance at 160-218 and 743-854. After two AZD1222 doses, spike-specific TCR breadth and depth rose versus day 0. All repertoire sampling was performed exclusively after the peak T cell response.

Details on this clone: Its antigen is as yet unknown.

CDR1 is SQVTM, CDR2 ANQGSEA, per germline. The trim removed 3 bases at V and 6 bases at J, leaving 9 bases unmatched. The CDR3 covers 14 residues. The repertoire was sequenced with immunoSEQ multiplex PCR; TCRdb's copy has only in-frame clones and lacks some. The table has 170,000 or so clones, almost 90% seen once. This specimen consisted of peripheral blood, obtained 28 days after the second AZD1222 dose. The source is an adult who received the AZD1222 COVID-19 vaccine. The V gene is TRBV29-1, the J gene TRBJ1-2; the match to TRBD1 covers 8 bases. CDR3 bases: TGCAGCGTTGACCGAGGACAGGGTTTGGATGGCTACACCTTC. This encodes CSVDRGQGLDGYTF.